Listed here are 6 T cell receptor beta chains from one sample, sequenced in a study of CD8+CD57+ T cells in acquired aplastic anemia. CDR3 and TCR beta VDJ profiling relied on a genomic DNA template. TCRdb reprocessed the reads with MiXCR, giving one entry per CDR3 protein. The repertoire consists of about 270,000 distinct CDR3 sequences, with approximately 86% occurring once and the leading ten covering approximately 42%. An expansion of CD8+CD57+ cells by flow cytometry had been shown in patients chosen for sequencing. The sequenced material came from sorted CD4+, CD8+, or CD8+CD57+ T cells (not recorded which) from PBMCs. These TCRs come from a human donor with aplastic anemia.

The CDR3: CASSFQGGGASEQFF. The CDR3 nucleotides are TGTGCCAGCAGCTTTCAAGGCGGGGGGGCGAGCGAGCAGTTCTTC. The V call is TRBV7-9, the J call TRBJ2-1; 9 bases match TRBD2. The CDR3 runs 15 residues. V gave up 3 bases and J gave up 10 bases; unmatched junction bases: 10. The germline CDR1 and CDR2 sequences are SEHNR and FQNEAQ (reference sequence).

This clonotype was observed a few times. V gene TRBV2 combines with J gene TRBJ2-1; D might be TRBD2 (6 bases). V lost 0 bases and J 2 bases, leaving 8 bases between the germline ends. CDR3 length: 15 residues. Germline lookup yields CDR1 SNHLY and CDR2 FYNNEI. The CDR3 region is CASSEASGAYNEQFF. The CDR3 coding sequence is TGTGCCAGCAGTGAAGCTAGCGGAGCCTACAATGAGCAGTTCTTC.

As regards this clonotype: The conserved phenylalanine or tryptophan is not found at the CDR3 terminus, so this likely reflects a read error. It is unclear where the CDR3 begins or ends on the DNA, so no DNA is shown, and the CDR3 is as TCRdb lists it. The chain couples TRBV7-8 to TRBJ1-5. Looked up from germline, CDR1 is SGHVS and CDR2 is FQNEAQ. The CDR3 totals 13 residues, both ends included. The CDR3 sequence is CASSLTGGPAQQY.

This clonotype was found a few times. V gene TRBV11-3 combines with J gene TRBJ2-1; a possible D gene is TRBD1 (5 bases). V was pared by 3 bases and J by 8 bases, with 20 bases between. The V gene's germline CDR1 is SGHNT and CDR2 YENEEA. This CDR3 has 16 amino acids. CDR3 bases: TGTGCCAGCAGCTTGGGGCTCGGAAACGGTCAGGATGAGCAGTTCTTC. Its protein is CASSLGLGNGQDEQFF. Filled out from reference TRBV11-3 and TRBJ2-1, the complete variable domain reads EAGVVQSPRYKIIEKKQPVAFWCNPISGHNTLYWYLQNLGQGPELLIRYENEEAVDDSQLPKDRFSAERLKGVDSTLKIQPAELGDSAVYLCASSLGLGNGQDEQFFGPGTRLTVL.

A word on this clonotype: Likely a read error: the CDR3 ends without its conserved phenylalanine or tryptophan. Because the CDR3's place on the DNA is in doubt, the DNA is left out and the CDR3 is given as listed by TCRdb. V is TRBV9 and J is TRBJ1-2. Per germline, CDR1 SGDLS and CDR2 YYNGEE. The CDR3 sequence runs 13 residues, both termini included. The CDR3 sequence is CASSPWTSGSNKL.

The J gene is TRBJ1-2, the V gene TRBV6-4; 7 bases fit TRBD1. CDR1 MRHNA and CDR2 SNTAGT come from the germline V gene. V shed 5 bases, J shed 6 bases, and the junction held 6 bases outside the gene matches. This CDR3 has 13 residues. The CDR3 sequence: CASSYVQGDGYTF. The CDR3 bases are TGTGCCAGCAGTTACGTGCAGGGGGATGGCTACACCTTC.